This T cell receptor (beta chain) stems from a study of blood T cell dynamics during melanoma immunotherapy. Assay: immunoSEQ multiplex PCR; the TCRdb copy retains only in-frame clones and omits some. The sample lists 15,000 or so clones; over 90% were seen once. The V gene lost 9 bases and the J gene lost 2 bases, with 14 bases spanning the gap. Germline V gene sequence: CDR1 ENHRY, CDR2 SYGVKD. This CDR3 has 15 amino acids. This sample's time point: week 3, after first cycle of checkpoint inhibitor. Prior systemic cancer therapy, immunosuppressant use and other active malignancies excluded patients.

The specimen comprised effector memory CD8+ T cells from blood, sampled from a patient treated with checkpoint blockade. The sequence was collected from a human donor with melanoma. The chain has TRBV10-3 and TRBJ2-6; D call uncertain. In nucleotides, the CDR3 is TGTGCCATAGATGTAGGAGAACCTGGGGCCAACGTCCTGACTTTC. Protein product: CAIDVGEPGANVLTF.